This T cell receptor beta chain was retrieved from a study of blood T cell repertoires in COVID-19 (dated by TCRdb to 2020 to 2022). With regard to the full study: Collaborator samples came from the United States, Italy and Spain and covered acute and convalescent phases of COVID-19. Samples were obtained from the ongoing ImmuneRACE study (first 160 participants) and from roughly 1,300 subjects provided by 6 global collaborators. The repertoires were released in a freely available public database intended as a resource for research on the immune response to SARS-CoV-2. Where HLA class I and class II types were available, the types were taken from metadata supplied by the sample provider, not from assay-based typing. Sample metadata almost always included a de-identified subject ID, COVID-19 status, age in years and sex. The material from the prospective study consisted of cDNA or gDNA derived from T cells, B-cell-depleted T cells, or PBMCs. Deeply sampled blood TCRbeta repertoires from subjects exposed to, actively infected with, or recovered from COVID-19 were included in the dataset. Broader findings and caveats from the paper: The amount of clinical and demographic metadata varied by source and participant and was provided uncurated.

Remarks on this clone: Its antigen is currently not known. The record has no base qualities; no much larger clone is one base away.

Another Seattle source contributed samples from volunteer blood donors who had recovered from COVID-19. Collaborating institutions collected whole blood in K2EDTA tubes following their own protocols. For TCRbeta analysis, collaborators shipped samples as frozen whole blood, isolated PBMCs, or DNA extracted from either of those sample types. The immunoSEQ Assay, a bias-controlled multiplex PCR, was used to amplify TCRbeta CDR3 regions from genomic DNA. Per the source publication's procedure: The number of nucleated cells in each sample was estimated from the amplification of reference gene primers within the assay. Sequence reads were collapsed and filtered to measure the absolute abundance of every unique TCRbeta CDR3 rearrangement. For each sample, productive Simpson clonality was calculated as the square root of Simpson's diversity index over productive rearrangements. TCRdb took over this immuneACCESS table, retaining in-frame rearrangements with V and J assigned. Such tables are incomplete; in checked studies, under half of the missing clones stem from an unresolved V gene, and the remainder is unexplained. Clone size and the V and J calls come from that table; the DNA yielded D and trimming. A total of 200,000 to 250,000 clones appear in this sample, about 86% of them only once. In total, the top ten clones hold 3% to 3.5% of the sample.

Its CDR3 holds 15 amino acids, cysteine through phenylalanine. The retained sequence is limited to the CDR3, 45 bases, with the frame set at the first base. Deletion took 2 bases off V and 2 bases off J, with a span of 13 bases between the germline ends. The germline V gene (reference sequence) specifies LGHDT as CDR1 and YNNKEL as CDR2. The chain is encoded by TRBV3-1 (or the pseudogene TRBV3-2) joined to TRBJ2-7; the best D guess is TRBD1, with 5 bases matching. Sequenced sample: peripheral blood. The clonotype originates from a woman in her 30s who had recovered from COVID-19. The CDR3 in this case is CASSQFPRAPYEQYF. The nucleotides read TGTGCCAGCAGCCAATTTCCCAGGGCTCCCTACGAGCAGTACTTC.